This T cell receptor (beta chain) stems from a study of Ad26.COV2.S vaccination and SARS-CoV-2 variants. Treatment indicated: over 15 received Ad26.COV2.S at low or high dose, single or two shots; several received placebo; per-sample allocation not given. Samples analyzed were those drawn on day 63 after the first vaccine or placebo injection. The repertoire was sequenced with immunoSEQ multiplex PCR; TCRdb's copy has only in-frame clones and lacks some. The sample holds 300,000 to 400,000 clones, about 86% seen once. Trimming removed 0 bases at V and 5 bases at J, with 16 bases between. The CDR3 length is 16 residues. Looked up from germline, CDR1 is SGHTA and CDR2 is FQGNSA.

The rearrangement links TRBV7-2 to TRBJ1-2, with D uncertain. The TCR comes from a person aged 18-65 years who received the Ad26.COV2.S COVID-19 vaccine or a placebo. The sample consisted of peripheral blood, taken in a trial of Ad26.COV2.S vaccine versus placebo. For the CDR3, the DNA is TGTGCCAGCAGCTTAGCACCAGCAACCGGAGAGTATGGCTACACCTTC. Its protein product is CASSLAPATGEYGYTF.